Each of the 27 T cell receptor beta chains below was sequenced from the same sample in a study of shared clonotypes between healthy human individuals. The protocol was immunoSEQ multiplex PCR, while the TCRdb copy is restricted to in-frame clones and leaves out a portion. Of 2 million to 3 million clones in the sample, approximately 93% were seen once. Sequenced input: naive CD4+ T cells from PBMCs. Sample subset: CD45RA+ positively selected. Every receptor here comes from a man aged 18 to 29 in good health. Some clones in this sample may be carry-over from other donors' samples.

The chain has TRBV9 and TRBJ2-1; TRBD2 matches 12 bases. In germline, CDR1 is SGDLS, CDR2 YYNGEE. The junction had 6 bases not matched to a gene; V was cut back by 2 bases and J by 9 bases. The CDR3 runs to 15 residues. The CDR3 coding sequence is TGTGCCAGCAGCGTCCGACTAGCGGGAGAAGGTGAGCAGTTCTTC. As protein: CASSVRLAGEGEQFF.

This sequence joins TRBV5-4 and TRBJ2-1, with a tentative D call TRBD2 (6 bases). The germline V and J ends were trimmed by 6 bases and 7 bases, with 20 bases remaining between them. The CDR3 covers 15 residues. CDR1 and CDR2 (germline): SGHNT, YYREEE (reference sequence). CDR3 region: CASKTRENVRNEQFF. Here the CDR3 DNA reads TGTGCCAGCAAAACACGGGAGAACGTGCGGAATGAGCAGTTCTTC.

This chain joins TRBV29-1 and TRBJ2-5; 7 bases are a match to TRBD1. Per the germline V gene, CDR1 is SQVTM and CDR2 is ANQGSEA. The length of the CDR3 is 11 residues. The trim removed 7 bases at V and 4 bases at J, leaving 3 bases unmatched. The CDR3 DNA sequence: TGCAGCGCCCCAGGGGGAGAGACCCAGTACTTC. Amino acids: CSAPGGETQYF.

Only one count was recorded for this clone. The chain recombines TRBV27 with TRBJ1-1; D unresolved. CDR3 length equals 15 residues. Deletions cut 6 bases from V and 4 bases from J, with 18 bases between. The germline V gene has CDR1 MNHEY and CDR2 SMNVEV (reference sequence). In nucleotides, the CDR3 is TGTGCCAGCAGCTTCTCACGTTTCGTTAGCACTGAAGCTTTCTTT. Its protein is CASSFSRFVSTEAFF.

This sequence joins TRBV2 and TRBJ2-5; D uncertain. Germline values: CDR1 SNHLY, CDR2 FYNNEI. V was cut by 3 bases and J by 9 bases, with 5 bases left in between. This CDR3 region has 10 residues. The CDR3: CASSDGSQYF. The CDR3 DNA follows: TGTGCCAGCAGTGATGGGTCCCAGTACTTC. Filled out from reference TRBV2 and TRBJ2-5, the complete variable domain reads EPEVTQTPSHQVTQMGQEVILRCVPISNHLYFYWYRQILGQKVEFLVSFYNNEISEKSEIFDDQFSVERPDGSNFTLKIRSTKLEDSAMYFCASSDGSQYFGPGTRLLVL.

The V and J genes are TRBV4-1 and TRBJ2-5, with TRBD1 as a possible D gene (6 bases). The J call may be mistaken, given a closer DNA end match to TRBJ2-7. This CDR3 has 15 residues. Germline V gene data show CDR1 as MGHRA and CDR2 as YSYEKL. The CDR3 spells CASSQARTVWYEQYF. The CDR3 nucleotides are TGCGCCAGCAGCCAAGCTAGGACAGTGTGGTACGAGCAGTACTTC.

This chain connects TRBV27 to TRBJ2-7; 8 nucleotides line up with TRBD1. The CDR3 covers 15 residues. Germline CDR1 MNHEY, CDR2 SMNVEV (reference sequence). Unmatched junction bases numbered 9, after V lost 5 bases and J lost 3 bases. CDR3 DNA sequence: TGTGCCAGCAGTCGACCCGGACAGGGCGGCTACGAGCAGTACTTC. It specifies CASSRPGQGGYEQYF.

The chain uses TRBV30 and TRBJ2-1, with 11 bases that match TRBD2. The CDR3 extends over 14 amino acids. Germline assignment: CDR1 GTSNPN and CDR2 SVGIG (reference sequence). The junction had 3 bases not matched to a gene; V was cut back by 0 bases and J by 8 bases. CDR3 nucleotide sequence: TGTGCCTGGAGTGTACTAGCGGGAGTGTATGAGCAGTTCTTC. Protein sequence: CAWSVLAGVYEQFF.

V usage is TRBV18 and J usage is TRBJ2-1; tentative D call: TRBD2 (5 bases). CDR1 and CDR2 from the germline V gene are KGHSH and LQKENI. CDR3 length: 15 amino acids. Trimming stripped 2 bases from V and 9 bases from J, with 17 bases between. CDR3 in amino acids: CASSPSLGVSGEQFF. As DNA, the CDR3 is TGTGCCAGCTCACCATCGCTCGGGGTATCGGGTGAGCAGTTCTTC. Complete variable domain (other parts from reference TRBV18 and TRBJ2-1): NAGVMQNPRHLVRRRGQEARLRCSPMKGHSHVYWYRQLPEEGLKFMVYLQKENIIDESGMPKERFSAEFPKEGPSILRIQQVVRGDSAAYFCASSPSLGVSGEQFFGPGTRLTVL.

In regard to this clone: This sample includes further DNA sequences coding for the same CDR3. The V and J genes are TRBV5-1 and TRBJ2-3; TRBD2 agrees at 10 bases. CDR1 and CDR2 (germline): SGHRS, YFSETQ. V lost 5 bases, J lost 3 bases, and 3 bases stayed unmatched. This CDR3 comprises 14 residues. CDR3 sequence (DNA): TGCGCCAGCAGGTCTAGCGGGAGTACAGATACGCAGTATTTT. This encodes CASRSSGSTDTQYF.

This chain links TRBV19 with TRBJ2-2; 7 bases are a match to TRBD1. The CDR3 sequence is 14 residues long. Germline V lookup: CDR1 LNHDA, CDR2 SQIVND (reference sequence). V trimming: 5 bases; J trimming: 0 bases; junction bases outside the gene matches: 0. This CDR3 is CASSDRANTGELFF. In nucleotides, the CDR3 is TGTGCCAGTAGTGACAGGGCGAACACCGGGGAGCTGTTTTTT. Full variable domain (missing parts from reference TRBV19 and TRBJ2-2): DGGITQSPKYLFRKEGQNVTLSCEQNLNHDAMYWYRQDPGQGLRLIYYSQIVNDFQKGDIAEGYSVSREKKESFPLTVTSAQKNPTAFYLCASSDRANTGELFFGEGSRLTVL.

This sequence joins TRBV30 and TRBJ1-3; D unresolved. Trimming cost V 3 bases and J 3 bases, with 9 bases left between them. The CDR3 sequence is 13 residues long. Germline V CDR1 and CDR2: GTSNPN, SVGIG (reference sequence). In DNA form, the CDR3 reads TGTGCCTGGAGCGTGCCGGATGGAAACACCATATATTTT. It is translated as CAWSVPDGNTIYF.

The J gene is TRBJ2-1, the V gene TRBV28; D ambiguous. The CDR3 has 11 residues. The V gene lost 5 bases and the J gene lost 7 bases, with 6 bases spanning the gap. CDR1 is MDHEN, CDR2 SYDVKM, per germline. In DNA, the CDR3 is TGTGCCAGCAGTACCCTGAATGAGCAGTTCTTC. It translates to CASSTLNEQFF.

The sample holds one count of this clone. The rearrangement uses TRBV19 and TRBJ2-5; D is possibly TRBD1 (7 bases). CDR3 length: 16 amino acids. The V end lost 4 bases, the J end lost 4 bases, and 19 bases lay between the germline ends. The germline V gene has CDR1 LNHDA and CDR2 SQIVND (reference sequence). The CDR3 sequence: CASSTNYRGGGETQYF. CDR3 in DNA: TGTGCCAGTAGTACCAACTACAGGGGAGGAGGAGAGACCCAGTACTTC.

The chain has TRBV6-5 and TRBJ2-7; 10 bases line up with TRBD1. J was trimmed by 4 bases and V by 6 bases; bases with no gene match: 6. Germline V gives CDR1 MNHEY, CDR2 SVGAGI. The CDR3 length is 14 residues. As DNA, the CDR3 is TGTGCCAGCAGACGACAGGGGGCGAGGTACGAGCAGTACTTC. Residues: CASRRQGARYEQYF.

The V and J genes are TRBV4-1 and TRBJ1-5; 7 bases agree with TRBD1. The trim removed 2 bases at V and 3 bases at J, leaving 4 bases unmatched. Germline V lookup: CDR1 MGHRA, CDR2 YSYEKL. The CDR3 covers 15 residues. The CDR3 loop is CASSQPDRDNQPQHF. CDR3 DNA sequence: TGCGCCAGCAGCCAACCCGACAGGGACAATCAGCCCCAGCATTTT.

Here the CDR3 reads CASSLGTSGGGYEQYF. CDR3 nucleotides: TGTGCCAGCAGCTTAGGGACTAGCGGTGGGGGGTACGAGCAGTACTTC. The gene calls are TRBV7-3 and TRBJ2-7, with 11 bases aligning to TRBD2. CDR3 length: 16 amino acids. The V gene's germline CDR1 is SGHTA and CDR2 FQGTGA. Unmatched junction bases numbered 7, after V lost 2 bases and J lost 4 bases.

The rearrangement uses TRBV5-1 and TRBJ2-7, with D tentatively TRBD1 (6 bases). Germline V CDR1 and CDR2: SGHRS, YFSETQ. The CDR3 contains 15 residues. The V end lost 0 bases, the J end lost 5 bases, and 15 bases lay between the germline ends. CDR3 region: CASSLAQQGSNEQYF. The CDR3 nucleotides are TGCGCCAGCAGCTTGGCCCAACAGGGATCGAACGAGCAGTACTTC.

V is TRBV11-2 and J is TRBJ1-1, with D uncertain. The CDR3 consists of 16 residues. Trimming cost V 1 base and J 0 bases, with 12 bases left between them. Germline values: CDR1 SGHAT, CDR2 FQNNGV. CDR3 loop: CASSLVPVPVNTEAFF. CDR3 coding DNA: TGTGCCAGCAGCTTAGTTCCGGTCCCTGTGAACACTGAAGCTTTCTTT.

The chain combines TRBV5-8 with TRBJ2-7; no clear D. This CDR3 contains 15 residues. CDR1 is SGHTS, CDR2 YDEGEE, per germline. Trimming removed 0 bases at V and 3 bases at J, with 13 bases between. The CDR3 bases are TGTGCCAGCAGCTTGGTCCCAGGCCTCCACTACGAGCAGTACTTC. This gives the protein CASSLVPGLHYEQYF.

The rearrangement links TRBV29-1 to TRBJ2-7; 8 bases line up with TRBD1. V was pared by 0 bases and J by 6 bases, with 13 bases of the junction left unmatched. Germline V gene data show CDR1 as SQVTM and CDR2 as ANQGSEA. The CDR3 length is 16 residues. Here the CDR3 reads CSVEDSTGTGLPEQYF. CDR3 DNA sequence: TGCAGCGTTGAAGATTCGACGGGGACAGGCCTTCCCGAGCAGTACTTC.

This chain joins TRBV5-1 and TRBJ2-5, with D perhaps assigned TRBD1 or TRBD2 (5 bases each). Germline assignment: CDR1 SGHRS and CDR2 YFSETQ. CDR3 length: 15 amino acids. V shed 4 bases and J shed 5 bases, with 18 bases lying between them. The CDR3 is CASSPKPGPEETQYF. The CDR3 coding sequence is TGCGCCAGCAGCCCGAAACCGGGGCCGGAGGAGACCCAGTACTTC.

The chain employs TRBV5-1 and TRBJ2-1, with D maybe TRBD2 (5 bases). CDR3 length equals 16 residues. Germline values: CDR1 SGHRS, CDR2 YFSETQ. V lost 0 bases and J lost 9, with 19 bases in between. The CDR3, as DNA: TGCGCCAGCAGCTTGGCCCTGGGGAGACGAGTGTCTGAGCAGTTCTTC. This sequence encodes CASSLALGRRVSEQFF.

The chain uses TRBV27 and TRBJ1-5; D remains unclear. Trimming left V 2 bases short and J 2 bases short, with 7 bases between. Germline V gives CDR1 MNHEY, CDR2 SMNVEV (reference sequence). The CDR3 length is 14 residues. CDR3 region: CASSLLVGNQPQHF. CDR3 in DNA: TGTGCCAGCAGTTTACTAGTGGGCAATCAGCCCCAGCATTTT.

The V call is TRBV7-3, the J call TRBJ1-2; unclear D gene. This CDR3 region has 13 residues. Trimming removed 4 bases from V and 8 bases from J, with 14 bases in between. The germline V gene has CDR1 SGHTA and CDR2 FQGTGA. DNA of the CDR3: TGTGCCAGCAGCTCAAGGCTGGGCGCCGGCTACACCTTC. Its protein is CASSSRLGAGYTF.

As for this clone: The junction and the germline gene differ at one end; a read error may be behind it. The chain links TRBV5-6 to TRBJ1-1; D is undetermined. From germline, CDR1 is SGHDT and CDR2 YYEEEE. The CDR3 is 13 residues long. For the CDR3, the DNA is TGTGCCAGCAGCTTGGGAAGCAGGCCCCAAACGATCTTT. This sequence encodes CASSLGSRPQTIF.

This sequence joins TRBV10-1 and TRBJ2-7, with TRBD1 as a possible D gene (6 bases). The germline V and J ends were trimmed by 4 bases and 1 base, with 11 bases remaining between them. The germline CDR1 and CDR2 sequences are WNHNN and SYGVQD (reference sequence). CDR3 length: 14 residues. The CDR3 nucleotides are TGCGCCAGCAGTGTTGGGGGCAGTTCCTACGAGCAGTACTTC. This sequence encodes CASSVGGSSYEQYF.